Included here is one TCR beta chain sequence, with context. What it binds is unknown. Clones were sequenced by immunoSEQ multiplex PCR, and TCRdb holds only the in-frame ones, with some missing. This table has approximately 110,000 clones, about 90% appearing once. The data stem from a study of T cell responses to AZD1222 COVID-19 vaccine. Background on the study: Some second doses came at about 4 weeks and others at about 12 weeks; these were pooled. Study-wide results and limits: Vaccine-associated CD4 TCRs ranged over spike, dominating at 160-218 and 743-854. Donors skewed white British and female; clonal diversity was possibly underestimated.

Trimming removed 4 bases at V and 2 bases at J, with 24 bases between. This CDR3 has 19 amino acids. CDR1 is SGHVT, CDR2 SQSDAQ, per germline. The input for sequencing was peripheral blood, taken on day 0 of AZD1222 vaccination. The gene calls are TRBV7-4 and TRBJ1-3, with D tentatively TRBD1 (5 bases). The sequence came from an adult in good health. The CDR3 loop reads CASSSPGLPLWVAGNTIYF. Written as DNA, the CDR3 is TGTGCCAGCAGCTCACCGGGACTGCCTCTCTGGGTTGCTGGAAACACCATATATTTT.